A selection of T cell receptor beta chains follows, all from one sample in a study of T-cell reconstitution after alpha-beta-depleted transplantation in children. TCRdb reanalysed the PCR reads using MiXCR and keeps one entry per CDR3 protein. Altogether about 600,000 distinct CDR3 sequences are present, 10% to 15% being singletons, with the ten largest covering over 2%. The sample consisted of PBMCs, mostly from graft donor cells, taken 360 days after TCRalphabeta/CD19-depleted stem cell transplant. These receptors all come from a male patient younger than 18 who had a stem cell transplant for acute myeloid leukemia, so the T cells may come from the graft donor. Both conserved end residues are part of each CDR3. The order of the fields is J gene, clone size, V gene, D gene, CDR3 DNA, CDR3 protein. A D gene is named only where the DNA matches it firmly. Clone size, where shown, is once, few, many, or a class for clones that have expanded.

j_gene: TRBJ2-4
abundance: .
v_gene: TRBV21-1
d_gene: .
CDR3nt: TGTGCCAGCAGCAAGTCTCTAGCCCCCCGGGACATTCAGTACTTC
CDR3aa: CASSKSLAPRDIQYF

j_gene: TRBJ2-7
abundance: many
v_gene: TRBV7-2
d_gene: .
CDR3nt: TGTGCCAGCAGCCGACCTGTGAGGTACGAGCAGTACTTC
CDR3aa: CASSRPVRYEQYF

j_gene: TRBJ2-5
abundance: .
v_gene: TRBV28
d_gene: .
CDR3nt: TGTGCCAGCAGGGGGGGGCTAGCTTTGTACCAAGAGACCCAGTACTTC
CDR3aa: CASRGGLALYQETQYF

j_gene: TRBJ2-3
abundance: .
v_gene: TRBV12-3/TRBV12-4
d_gene: TRBD1
CDR3nt: TGTGCCAGCAGTTTCCGGGACAGGGGAACAGATACGCAGTATTTT
CDR3aa: CASSFRDRGTDTQYF

j_gene: TRBJ2-5
abundance: .
v_gene: TRBV20-1
d_gene: TRBD1
CDR3nt: TGCAGTGCTACGGACAGGGGAGAGACCCAGTACTTC
CDR3aa: CSATDRGETQYF

j_gene: TRBJ2-5
abundance: many
v_gene: TRBV20-1
d_gene: TRBD2
CDR3nt: TGCAGTGCCCTGACTAGCGCCCAAGAGACCCAGTACTTC
CDR3aa: CSALTSAQETQYF

j_gene: TRBJ2-3
abundance: many
v_gene: TRBV12-3/TRBV12-4
d_gene: .
CDR3nt: TGTGCCAGCAGTTTCGGGCGGACAGATACGCAGTATTTT
CDR3aa: CASSFGRTDTQYF

j_gene: TRBJ2-1
abundance: many
v_gene: TRBV24-1
d_gene: TRBD2
CDR3nt: TGTGCCATTTCCAGGGGGACTAGCGGGAGATCCAATGAGCAGTTCTTC
CDR3aa: CAISRGTSGRSNEQFF

j_gene: TRBJ1-5
abundance: few
v_gene: TRBV7-2
d_gene: .
CDR3nt: TGTGCCAGCAGCTTAGAAACCAATCAGCCCCAGCATTTT
CDR3aa: CASSLETNQPQHF

j_gene: TRBJ1-4
abundance: .
v_gene: TRBV9
d_gene: TRBD1
CDR3nt: TGTGCCAGCAGCGCCAGGGGGTTCGGAATCGAAAAACTGTTTTTT
CDR3aa: CASSARGFGIEKLFF

j_gene: TRBJ2-7
abundance: few
v_gene: TRBV27
d_gene: .
CDR3nt: TGTGCCAGCAGTTTGCGGGCGATTTACTACGAGCAGTACTTC
CDR3aa: CASSLRAIYYEQYF

j_gene: TRBJ2-7
abundance: many
v_gene: TRBV29-1
d_gene: TRBD1
CDR3nt: TGCAGCGCCTATACCGGGACAGGGGACAATGAGCAGTACTTC
CDR3aa: CSAYTGTGDNEQYF

j_gene: TRBJ2-3
abundance: few
v_gene: TRBV20-1
d_gene: .
CDR3nt: TGCAGTGCTAGAGCTGCGGGGATTTATACAGATACGCAGTATTTT
CDR3aa: CSARAAGIYTDTQYF

j_gene: TRBJ2-7
abundance: .
v_gene: TRBV12-3/TRBV12-4
d_gene: .
CDR3nt: TGTGCCAGCAGCCCCTACTTCGGGAGTGTCTACGAGCAGTACTTC
CDR3aa: CASSPYFGSVYEQYF

j_gene: TRBJ2-1
abundance: few
v_gene: TRBV7-9
d_gene: .
CDR3nt: TGTGCCAGCAGCTTGGAATTGGTGCCGTTCTTC
CDR3aa: CASSLELVPFF

j_gene: TRBJ2-5
abundance: .
v_gene: TRBV12-2
d_gene: .
CDR3nt: TGTGCAAGTCGCTTGGATGGTCGGGACGGGACACAAGAGACCCAGTACTTC
CDR3aa: CASRLDGRDGTQETQYF

j_gene: TRBJ2-7
abundance: few
v_gene: TRBV12-3/TRBV12-4
d_gene: TRBD2
CDR3nt: TGTGCCAGCAGTTTCCTGACTAGCGGGCGTAGGAACGAGCAGTACTTC
CDR3aa: CASSFLTSGRRNEQYF

j_gene: TRBJ2-3
abundance: many
v_gene: TRBV20-1
d_gene: .
CDR3nt: TGCAGTGCTAGTCCCCCCTGGGGGGGCACAGATACGCAGTATTTT
CDR3aa: CSASPPWGGTDTQYF

j_gene: TRBJ2-6
abundance: few
v_gene: TRBV12-3/TRBV12-4
d_gene: TRBD2
CDR3nt: TGTGCCAGCAGTTTTCGGGGGGTCGGGGCCAACGTCCTGACTTTC
CDR3aa: CASSFRGVGANVLTF

j_gene: TRBJ2-1
abundance: .
v_gene: TRBV7-3
d_gene: .
CDR3nt: TGTGCCAGCAGCTTCTTCGCCGCCTTTTACAATGAGCAGTTCTTC
CDR3aa: CASSFFAAFYNEQFF

j_gene: TRBJ2-1
abundance: .
v_gene: TRBV7-3
d_gene: .
CDR3nt: TGTGCCAGCAGCTTAGCGGGGGCGGGCTCCTACAATGAGCAGTTCTTC
CDR3aa: CASSLAGAGSYNEQFF

j_gene: TRBJ1-5
abundance: few
v_gene: TRBV6-2/TRBV6-3
d_gene: TRBD1
CDR3nt: TGTGCCAGCAGTTACGGGATGGACAGGAATCAGCCCCAGCATTTT
CDR3aa: CASSYGMDRNQPQHF

j_gene: TRBJ2-6
abundance: many
v_gene: TRBV28
d_gene: .
CDR3nt: TGTGCCAGCAAGTGGGGGAACGGGGCCAACGTCCTGACTTTC
CDR3aa: CASKWGNGANVLTF